This T cell receptor (beta chain) was sequenced for a study of early T cells in non-severe SARS-CoV-2 infection. This clonotype was observed at least ten times. CDR3 length: 16 residues. V was shortened by 4 bases and J by 1 base, with 16 bases between the two germline ends. Germline CDR1 LGHNA, CDR2 YSLEER. TCRdb re-analysed the 5' RACE reads in MiXCR, keeping a single row per CDR3 protein. The sample consists of fewer than 65,000 distinct CDR3 sequences, around a tenth of them appearing once. Sequencing input: whole blood. The sequence came from an adult who was a healthcare worker with PCR-confirmed SARS-CoV-2 infection or an uninfected control (not recorded which). This sequence joins TRBV4-3 and TRBJ1-1, with D perhaps matching TRBD1 (6 bases). The CDR3 bases are TGCGCCAGCAGCCGCACTACAGGGACTGGGAACACTGAAGCTTTCTTT. Amino acids: CASSRTTGTGNTEAFF.